This T cell receptor beta chain was documented in a study of a mutant IDH1 vaccine in newly diagnosed glioma. The wider study: Treated patients were approximately 62% male, around 40% female, mean age 40.4 years. Study-level findings and limits: Seemingly, top peripheral T cell clonotype changes bore no relation to pseudoprogression.

The data were produced by immunoSEQ multiplex PCR, yet TCRdb's version contains in-frame clones alone and is incomplete. The sample gives approximately 88,000 clones, around three quarters of which show up once; over 6.5% is in the top ten. Comments on this clone: Its specificity is unknown.

As to time point: baseline, week 1 (first vaccination visit). Treatment noted: pre-vaccination baseline after standard-of-care therapy. Diagnosis in the donors showed new WHO grade 3 or 4 astrocytomas that were IDH1-mutant and ATRX-lost. The sequence was collected from a man aged 35 to 55 with glioma. The sequencing used PBMCs, collected from a glioma patient treated with radiotherapy, temozolomide or both.

The CDR3 region has the DNA TGCGCCAGCAGCCGCCGACAGGGGCCCTACGAGCAGTACTTC. This codes for CASSRRQGPYEQYF. This sequence joins TRBV4-3 and TRBJ2-7, with 8 bases identical to TRBD1. CDR1 and CDR2 from the germline V gene are LGHNA and YSLEER. The CDR3 spans 14 residues. With 4 bases clipped from V and 2 bases from J, the junction kept 4 bases outside the gene matches.